The 21 T cell receptor beta chains below were found in one sample sequenced in a study of OX40 agonist ivuxolimab in advanced cancers. Some clones are missing from TCRdb's copy, which holds only in-frame ones; the method was immunoSEQ multiplex PCR. In the table there are approximately 77,000 clones, 90% to 95% of which are singletons. This material consisted of CD4+ or CD8+ T cells sorted from blood, taken in a trial of the OX40 agonist ivuxolimab. These receptors came from an adult with an advanced solid tumor such as melanoma, head and neck, liver or kidney cancer.

The chain carries TRBV10-3 and TRBJ2-2; D not certain. Trimming stripped 9 bases from V and 5 bases from J, with 7 bases between. The germline V gene has CDR1 ENHRY and CDR2 SYGVKD. This CDR3 is built from 11 residues. CDR3 DNA: TGTGCCATACGGAGTACCGGGGAGCTGTTTTTT. It translates to CAIRSTGELFF.

This chain joins TRBV18 and TRBJ1-5; D is unclear. The CDR3 runs to 13 residues. The V and J ends lost 1 base and 7 bases respectively, with 8 bases between them. CDR1 is KGHSH, CDR2 LQKENI, per germline. The CDR3 bases are TGTGCCAGCTCACCACGGTTGGGGCAGCCCCAGCATTTT. This encodes CASSPRLGQPQHF.

The V and J genes are TRBV19 and TRBJ1-2; 7 bases fit TRBD1. V was clipped by 6 bases and J by 2 bases; unmatched bases: 9. The CDR3 contains 15 residues. CDR1 LNHDA and CDR2 SQIVND come from the germline V gene (reference sequence). The CDR3 spells CASSRGQSGNYGYTF. The CDR3 bases are TGTGCCAGTAGCCGGGGACAGTCTGGGAACTATGGCTACACCTTC.

Here the CDR3 DNA reads TGTGCCAGCAGGGGATATAGCAATCAGCCCCAGCATTTT. Its protein product is CASRGYSNQPQHF. The rearrangement links TRBV28 to TRBJ1-5; no firm D call. CDR1 and CDR2 (germline): MDHEN, SYDVKM. This CDR3 contains 13 residues. V lost 6 bases, J lost 0 bases, and 6 bases lay in between.

In nucleotides, the CDR3 is TGTGCCAGCAGCTTGGGGACTAGCGGTCGTACAGATACGCAGTATTTT. This sequence encodes CASSLGTSGRTDTQYF. V usage is TRBV7-9 and J usage is TRBJ2-3; 11 nucleotides line up with TRBD2. The CDR3 runs to 16 residues. Trimming at V came to 3 bases and at J to 3 bases, leaving 5 bases not matched to a gene. Germline CDR1 is SEHNR and CDR2 is FQNEAQ (reference sequence).

This chain connects TRBV5-4 to TRBJ2-1; 13 bases are shared with TRBD2. V lost 6 bases to trimming and J lost 6 bases; unmatched junction nucleotides: 6. The length of the CDR3 is 15 residues. From germline, CDR1 is SGHNT and CDR2 YYREEE (reference sequence). The CDR3 region is CASTPGLAGLNEQFF. DNA of the CDR3: TGTGCCAGCACTCCGGGACTAGCGGGGCTCAATGAGCAGTTCTTC.

With regard to this clone: The sample contains more than one DNA sequence encoding this CDR3. The chain uses TRBV7-2 and TRBJ1-5; D remains unclear. V lost 4 bases to trimming and J lost 2 bases, with 6 bases between them. CDR3 length: 13 residues. The germline gives CDR1 SGHTA, CDR2 FQGNSA. CDR3: CASSSGGNQPQHF. In DNA, the CDR3 is TGTGCCAGCAGCTCAGGTGGCAATCAGCCCCAGCATTTT.

V gene TRBV28 combines with J gene TRBJ1-2, with unresolved D. Germline V gene data show CDR1 as MDHEN and CDR2 as SYDVKM. CDR3 length equals 15 residues. The V gene lost 1 base and the J gene lost 1 base, with 10 bases spanning the gap. The CDR3, as DNA: TGTGCCAGCAGTTTATCGGTCGGCGTTAACTATGGCTACACCTTC. Amino acid sequence: CASSLSVGVNYGYTF.

The chain links TRBV5-1 to TRBJ1-6; possibly TRBD1 for D (5 bases). There are 15 residues in the CDR3. The germline gives CDR1 SGHRS, CDR2 YFSETQ. V was clipped by 0 bases and J by 6 bases, with 10 bases between them. This CDR3 is CASSLEPGRNSPLHF. CDR3 in DNA: TGCGCCAGCAGCTTGGAGCCGGGACGTAATTCACCCCTCCACTTT.

This clone was counted a single time. The chain combines TRBV4-2 with TRBJ2-1; 9 bases agree with TRBD2. The V and J ends lost 0 bases and 8 bases, in that order; junction bases with no gene match: 8. This CDR3 comprises 16 residues. CDR1 LGHNA and CDR2 YNFKEQ come from the germline V gene. The CDR3, as DNA: TGTGCCAGCAGCCAAGACGGTAGCGGGAGCTTCGATGAGCAGTTCTTC. This sequence encodes CASSQDGSGSFDEQFF.

The V and J genes are TRBV7-2 and TRBJ2-3; D remains ambiguous. The CDR3 has 12 residues. Germline CDR1 reads SGHTA; CDR2 reads FQGNSA. V shed 3 bases and J shed 5 bases, with 6 bases lying between them. CDR3 bases: TGTGCCAGCAGCTTTTCGGTAGATACGCAGTATTTT. Translating gives CASSFSVDTQYF. Together with reference TRBV7-2 and TRBJ2-3, the CDR3 gives the full variable domain: GAGVSQSPSNKVTEKGKDVELRCDPISGHTALYWYRQSLGQGLEFLIYFQGNSAPDKSGLPSDRFSAERTGGSVSTLTIQRTQQEDSAVYLCASSFSVDTQYFGPGTRLTVL.

V gene TRBV4-1 combines with J gene TRBJ2-5, with TRBD2 matching over 8 bases. The germline gives CDR1 MGHRA, CDR2 YSYEKL. V was pared by 1 base and J by 2 bases, with 3 bases of the junction left unmatched. This CDR3 has 15 residues. CDR3 in amino acids: CASSQGTGGQETQYF. The CDR3 DNA sequence: TGCGCCAGCAGCCAAGGAACGGGAGGGCAAGAGACCCAGTACTTC.

The rearrangement uses TRBV7-2 and TRBJ1-5; D not resolved. V was shortened by 1 base and J by 0 bases, with 13 bases between the two germline ends. The CDR3 is made up of 17 amino acids. Germline V gene data show CDR1 as SGHTA and CDR2 as FQGNSA. DNA for the CDR3: TGTGCCAGCAGCTTAGAATCACCAACATATAGCAATCAGCCCCAGCATTTT. This translates into CASSLESPTYSNQPQHF.

The chain has TRBV11-3 and TRBJ1-2; D gene ambiguous. The CDR3 spans 13 residues. The germline V and J ends were trimmed by 3 bases and 5 bases, with 10 bases remaining between them. Germline V lookup: CDR1 SGHNT, CDR2 YENEEA. The CDR3 reads CASSFNRKYGYTF. For the CDR3, the DNA is TGTGCCAGCAGCTTCAACAGAAAATATGGCTACACCTTC.

The V gene is TRBV11-2, the J gene TRBJ2-7; 10 bases map to TRBD2. Germline CDR1 reads SGHAT; CDR2 reads FQNNGV. Unmatched junction bases numbered 10, after V lost 1 base and J lost 1 base. The CDR3 is 18 amino acids. CDR3 sequence: CASSLAIGAGGTSYEQYF. CDR3 DNA sequence: TGTGCCAGCAGCTTAGCAATAGGAGCGGGGGGGACTTCCTACGAGCAGTACTTC.

The V gene is TRBV5-4, the J gene TRBJ2-3; 9 bases agree with TRBD2. The CDR3 runs 19 residues. V lost 1 base, J lost 4 bases, and 16 bases stayed unmatched. The germline V gene encodes CDR1 SGHNT and CDR2 YYREEE (reference sequence). CDR3 bases: TGTGCCAGCAGCTTGCCCTCTTTTTTTGCGGGAGGGCCTCCAGATACGCAGTATTTT. This encodes CASSLPSFFAGGPPDTQYF. The full variable domain, in which reference TRBV5-4 and TRBJ2-3 provide the parts outside the CDR3, is ETGVTQSPTHLIKTRGQQVTLRCSSQSGHNTVSWYQQALGQGPQFIFQYYREEENGRGNFPPRFSGLQFPNYSSELNVNALELDDSALYLCASSLPSFFAGGPPDTQYFGPGTRLTVL.

The genes are TRBV7-2 and TRBJ2-6, with a possible D match to TRBD2 (5 bases). CDR1 and CDR2 from the germline V gene are SGHTA and FQGNSA. This CDR3 comprises 16 residues. Trimming stripped 3 bases from V and 2 bases from J, with 11 bases between. CDR3 sequence: CASSLVFGAGANVLTF. Here the CDR3 DNA reads TGTGCCAGCAGCTTGGTTTTCGGGGCTGGGGCCAACGTCCTGACTTTC.

The chain has TRBV27 and TRBJ2-1; D remains unclear. The V gene lost 9 bases and the J gene lost 4 bases, with 13 bases spanning the gap. Looked up from germline, CDR1 is MNHEY and CDR2 is SMNVEV (reference sequence). This CDR3 has 13 residues. The CDR3 is CASTGRKYNEQFF. The CDR3 DNA reads TGTGCCAGTACCGGAAGAAAGTACAATGAGCAGTTCTTC.

The chain has TRBV28 and TRBJ2-7; D remains unclear. Trimming took off 6 bases at V and 2 bases at J, with 11 bases between the two ends. The germline V gene has CDR1 MDHEN and CDR2 SYDVKM. The CDR3 runs to 13 residues. DNA for the CDR3: TGTGCCAGCAGAATCCCCGGGCCCTACGAGCAGTACTTC. Translation: CASRIPGPYEQYF. Full variable domain (rest looked up from reference TRBV28 and TRBJ2-7): DVKVTQSSRYLVKRTGEKVFLECVQDMDHENMFWYRQDPGLGLRLIYFSYDVKMKEKGDIPEGYSVSREKKERFSLILESASTNQTSMYLCASRIPGPYEQYFGPGTRLTVT.

The gene calls are TRBV18 and TRBJ2-1; D unclear. Trimming removed 3 bases at V and 3 bases at J, with 9 bases between. Germline V CDR1 and CDR2: KGHSH, LQKENI. CDR3 size: 14 residues. For the CDR3, the DNA is TGTGCCAGCTCACCGGGTCCTTACTACAATGAGCAGTTCTTC. It specifies CASSPGPYYNEQFF.

The chain links TRBV5-1 to TRBJ1-2; the D gene is possibly TRBD1 (6 bases). The CDR3 spans 15 residues. Trimming left V 2 bases short and J 0 bases short, with 11 bases between. Per germline, CDR1 SGHRS and CDR2 YFSETQ. This CDR3 reads CASSLWDTPNYGYTF. The DNA for the CDR3 is TGCGCCAGCAGCTTATGGGACACCCCTAACTATGGCTACACCTTC.